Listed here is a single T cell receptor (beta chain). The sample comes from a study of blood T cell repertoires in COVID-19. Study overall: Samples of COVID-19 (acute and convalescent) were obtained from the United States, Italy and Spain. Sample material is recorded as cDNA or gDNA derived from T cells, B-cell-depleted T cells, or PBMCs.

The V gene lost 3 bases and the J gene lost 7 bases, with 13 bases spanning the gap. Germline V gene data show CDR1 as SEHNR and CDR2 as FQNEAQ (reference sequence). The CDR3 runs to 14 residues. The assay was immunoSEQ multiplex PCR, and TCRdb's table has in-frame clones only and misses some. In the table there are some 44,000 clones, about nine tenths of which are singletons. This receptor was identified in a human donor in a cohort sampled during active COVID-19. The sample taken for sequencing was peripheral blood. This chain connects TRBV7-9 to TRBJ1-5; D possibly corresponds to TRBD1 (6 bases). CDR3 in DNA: TGTGCCAGCAGCTTCGATACAGGGATCCAGCCCCAGCATTTT. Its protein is CASSFDTGIQPQHF.